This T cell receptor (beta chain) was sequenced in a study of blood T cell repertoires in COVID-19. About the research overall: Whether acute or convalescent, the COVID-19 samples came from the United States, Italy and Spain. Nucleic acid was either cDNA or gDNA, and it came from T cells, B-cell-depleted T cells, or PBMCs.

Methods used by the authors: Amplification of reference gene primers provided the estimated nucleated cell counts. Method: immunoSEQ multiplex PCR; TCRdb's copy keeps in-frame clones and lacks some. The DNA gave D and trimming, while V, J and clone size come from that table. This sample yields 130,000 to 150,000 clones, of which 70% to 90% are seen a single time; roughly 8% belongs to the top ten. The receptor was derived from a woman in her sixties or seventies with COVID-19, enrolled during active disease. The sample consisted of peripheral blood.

The CDR3 coding sequence is TGTGCCAGCAGCTTAACGGGCGTTGGGGGGTATGGCTACACCTTC. Its translation is CASSLTGVGGYGYTF. V and J are TRBV7-9 and TRBJ1-2; D possibly corresponds to TRBD1 (5 bases). The CDR3 contains 15 residues. Trimming took 2 bases from V and 5 from J, leaving 15 bases between them. Germline V lookup: CDR1 SEHNR, CDR2 FQNEAQ (reference sequence).